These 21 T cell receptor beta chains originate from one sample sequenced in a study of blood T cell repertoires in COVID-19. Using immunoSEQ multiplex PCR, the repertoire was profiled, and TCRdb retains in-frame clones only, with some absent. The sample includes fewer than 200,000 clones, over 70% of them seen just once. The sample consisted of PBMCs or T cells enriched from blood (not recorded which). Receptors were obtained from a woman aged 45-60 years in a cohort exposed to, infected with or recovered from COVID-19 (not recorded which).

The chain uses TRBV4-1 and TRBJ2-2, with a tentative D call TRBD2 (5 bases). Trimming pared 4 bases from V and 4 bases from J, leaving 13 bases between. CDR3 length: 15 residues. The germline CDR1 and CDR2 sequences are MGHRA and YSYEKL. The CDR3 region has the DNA TGCGCCAGCAGCCCCTCTCCTCGGGGCACCGGGGAGCTGTTTTTT. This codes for CASSPSPRGTGELFF.

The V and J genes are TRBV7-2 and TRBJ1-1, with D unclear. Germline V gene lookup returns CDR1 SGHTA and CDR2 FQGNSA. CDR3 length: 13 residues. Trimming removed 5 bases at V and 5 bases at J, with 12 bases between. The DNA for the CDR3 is TGTGCCAGCAGCACCTACGGCAGGACTGAAGCTTTCTTT. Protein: CASSTYGRTEAFF.

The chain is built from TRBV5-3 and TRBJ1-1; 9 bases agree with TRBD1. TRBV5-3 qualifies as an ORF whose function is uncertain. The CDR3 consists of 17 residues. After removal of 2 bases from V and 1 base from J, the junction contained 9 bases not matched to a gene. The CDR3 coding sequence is TGTGCCAGAAGCTTAAACTCCGGGACAGGGAGGAACACTGAAGCTTTCTTT. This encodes CARSLNSGTGRNTEAFF.

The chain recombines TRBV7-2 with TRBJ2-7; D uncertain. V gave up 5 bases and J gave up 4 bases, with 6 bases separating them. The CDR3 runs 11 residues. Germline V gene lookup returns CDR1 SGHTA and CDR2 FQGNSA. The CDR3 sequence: CASSTAYEQYF. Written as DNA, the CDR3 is TGTGCCAGCAGCACCGCGTACGAGCAGTACTTC.

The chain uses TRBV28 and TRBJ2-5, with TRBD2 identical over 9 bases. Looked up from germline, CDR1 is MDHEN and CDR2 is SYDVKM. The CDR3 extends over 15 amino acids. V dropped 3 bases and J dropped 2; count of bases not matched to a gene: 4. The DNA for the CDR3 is TGTGCCAGCAGTTTCCCTAGCGGGACTCAAGAGACCCAGTACTTC. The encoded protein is CASSFPSGTQETQYF.

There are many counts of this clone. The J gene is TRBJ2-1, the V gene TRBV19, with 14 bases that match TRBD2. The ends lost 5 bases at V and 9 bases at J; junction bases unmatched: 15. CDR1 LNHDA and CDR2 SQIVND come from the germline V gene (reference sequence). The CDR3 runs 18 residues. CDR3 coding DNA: TGTGCCAGTAGTTATAAATTGGCAGGGACTAGCGGGGGTAGTGAGCAGTTCTTC. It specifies CASSYKLAGTSGGSEQFF. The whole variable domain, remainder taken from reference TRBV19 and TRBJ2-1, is DGGITQSPKYLFRKEGQNVTLSCEQNLNHDAMYWYRQDPGQGLRLIYYSQIVNDFQKGDIAEGYSVSREKKESFPLTVTSAQKNPTAFYLCASSYKLAGTSGGSEQFFGPGTRLTVL.

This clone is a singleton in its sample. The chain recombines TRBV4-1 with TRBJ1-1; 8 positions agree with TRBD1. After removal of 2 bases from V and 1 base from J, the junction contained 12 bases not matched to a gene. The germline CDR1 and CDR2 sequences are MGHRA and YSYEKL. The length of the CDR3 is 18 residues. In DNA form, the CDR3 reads TGCGCCAGCAGCCAAAGGCTTTCAGGGGGCCATGCGAACACTGAAGCTTTCTTT. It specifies CASSQRLSGGHANTEAFF.

DNA for the CDR3: TGTGCCAGCAGCTGGGGAGGGGACTATGGCTACACCTTC. It encodes CASSWGGDYGYTF. V gene TRBV7-6 combines with J gene TRBJ1-2; D is possibly TRBD1 (5 bases). Trimming left V 4 bases short and J 3 bases short, with 9 bases between. This CDR3 region has 13 residues. Per the germline V gene, CDR1 is SGHVS and CDR2 is FNYEAQ. The full variable domain, in which reference TRBV7-6 and TRBJ1-2 provide the parts outside the CDR3, is GAGVSQSPRYKVTKRGQDVALRCDPISGHVSLYWYRQALGQGPEFLTYFNYEAQQDKSGLPNDRFSAERPEGSISTLTIQRTEQRDSAMYRCASSWGGDYGYTFGSGTRLTVV.

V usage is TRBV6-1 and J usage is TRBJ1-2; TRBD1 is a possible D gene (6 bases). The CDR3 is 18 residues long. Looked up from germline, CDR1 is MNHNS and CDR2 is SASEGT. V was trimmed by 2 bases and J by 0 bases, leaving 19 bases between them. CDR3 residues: CASSESVYVAGANYGYTF. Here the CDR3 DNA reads TGTGCCAGCAGTGAATCCGTATACGTGGCAGGGGCTAACTATGGCTACACCTTC.

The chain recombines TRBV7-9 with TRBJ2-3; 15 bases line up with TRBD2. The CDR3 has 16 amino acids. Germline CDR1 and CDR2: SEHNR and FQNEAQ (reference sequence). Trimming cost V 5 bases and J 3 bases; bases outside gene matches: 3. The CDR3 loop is CASSRGLAGGTDTQYF. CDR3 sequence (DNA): TGTGCCAGCAGCCGCGGACTAGCGGGGGGGACAGATACGCAGTATTTT.

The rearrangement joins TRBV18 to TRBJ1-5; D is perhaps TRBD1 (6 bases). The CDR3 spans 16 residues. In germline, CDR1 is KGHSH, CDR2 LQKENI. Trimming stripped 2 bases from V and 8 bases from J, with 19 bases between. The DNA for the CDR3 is TGTGCCAGCTCACCAGGGGTCTCGCAGGGGAGGGAGCCCCAGCATTTT. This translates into CASSPGVSQGREPQHF.

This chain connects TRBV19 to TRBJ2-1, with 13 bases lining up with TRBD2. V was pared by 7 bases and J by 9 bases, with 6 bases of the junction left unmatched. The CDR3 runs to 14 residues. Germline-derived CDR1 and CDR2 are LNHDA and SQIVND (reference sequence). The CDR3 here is CASTRTSGSGEQFF. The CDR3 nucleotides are TGTGCCAGTACCCGGACTAGCGGGAGTGGTGAGCAGTTCTTC.

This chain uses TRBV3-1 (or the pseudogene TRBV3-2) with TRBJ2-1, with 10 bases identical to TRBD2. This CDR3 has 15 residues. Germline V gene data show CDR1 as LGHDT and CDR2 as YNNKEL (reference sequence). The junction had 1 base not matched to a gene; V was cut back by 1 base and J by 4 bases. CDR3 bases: TGTGCCAGCAGCCAAGCACTAGCGGGGTACAATGAGCAGTTCTTC. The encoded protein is CASSQALAGYNEQFF.

The CDR3 region has the DNA TGTGCCAGCAGCTCTTGGGTCGAATGGGCTAGCGGGGGAGACAATGAGCAGTTCTTC. The encoded protein is CASSSWVEWASGGDNEQFF. This chain uses TRBV11-2 with TRBJ2-1; 10 nucleotides align to TRBD2. J was trimmed by 5 bases and V by 4 bases; bases with no gene match: 17. Germline-derived CDR1 and CDR2 are SGHAT and FQNNGV. The CDR3 length is 19 residues.

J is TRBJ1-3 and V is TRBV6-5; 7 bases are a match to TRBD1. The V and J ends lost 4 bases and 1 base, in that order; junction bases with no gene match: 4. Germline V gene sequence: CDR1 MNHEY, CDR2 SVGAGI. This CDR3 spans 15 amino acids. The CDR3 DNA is TGTGCCAGCAGTTCAATGACAGGGTCTGGAAACACCATATATTTT. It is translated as CASSSMTGSGNTIYF.

The CDR3 bases are TGTGCCAGTAGTCTAACCGCATACGTGCAGGGCGATCAGCCCCAGCATTTT. The encoded protein is CASSLTAYVQGDQPQHF. This chain uses TRBV19 with TRBJ1-5, with D possibly TRBD1 on 5 matching bases. Trimming removed 5 bases at V and 5 bases at J, with 22 bases between. From germline, CDR1 is LNHDA and CDR2 SQIVND (reference sequence). The CDR3 consists of 17 residues.

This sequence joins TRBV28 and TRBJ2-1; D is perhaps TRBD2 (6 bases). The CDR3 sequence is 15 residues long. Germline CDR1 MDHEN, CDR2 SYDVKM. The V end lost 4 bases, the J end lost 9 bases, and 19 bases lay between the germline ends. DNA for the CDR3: TGTGCCAGCAGTTGGAGCGGGTCCAGGGATGGTGAGCAGTTCTTC. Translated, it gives CASSWSGSRDGEQFF.

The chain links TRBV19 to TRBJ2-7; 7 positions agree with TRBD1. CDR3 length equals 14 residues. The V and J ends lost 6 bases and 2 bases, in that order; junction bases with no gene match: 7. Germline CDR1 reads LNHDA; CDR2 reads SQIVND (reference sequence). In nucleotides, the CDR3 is TGTGCCAGTAGCCGCCGGGACAGCCCCTACGAGCAGTACTTC. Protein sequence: CASSRRDSPYEQYF.

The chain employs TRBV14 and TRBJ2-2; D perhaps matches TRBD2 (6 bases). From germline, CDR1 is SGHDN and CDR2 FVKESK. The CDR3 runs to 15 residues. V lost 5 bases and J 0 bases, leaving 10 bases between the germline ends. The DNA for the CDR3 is TGTGCCAGCAGCTTAGCGGTTACGAACACCGGGGAGCTGTTTTTT. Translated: CASSLAVTNTGELFF. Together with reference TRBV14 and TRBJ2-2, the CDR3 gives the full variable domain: EAGVTQFPSHSVIEKGQTVTLRCDPISGHDNLYWYRRVMGKEIKFLLHFVKESKQDESGMPNNRFLAERTGGTYSTLKVQPAELEDSGVYFCASSLAVTNTGELFFGEGSRLTVL.

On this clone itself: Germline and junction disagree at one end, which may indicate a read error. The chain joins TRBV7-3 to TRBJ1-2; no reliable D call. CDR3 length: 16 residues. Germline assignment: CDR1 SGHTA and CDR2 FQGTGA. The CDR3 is CASSLTAPRHNYGYTF. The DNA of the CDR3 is TGTGCCAGCAGCCTAACCGCGCCCAGGCATAACTATGGCTACACCTTC.

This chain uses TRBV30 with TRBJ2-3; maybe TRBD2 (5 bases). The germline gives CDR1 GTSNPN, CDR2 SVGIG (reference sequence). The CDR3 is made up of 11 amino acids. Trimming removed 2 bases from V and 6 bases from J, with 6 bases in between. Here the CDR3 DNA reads TGTGCCTGGAGTCCGGGGGATACGCAGTATTTT. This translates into CAWSPGDTQYF.